This entry lists 28 T cell receptor beta chains sequenced from one sample in a study of T cells in Graves' hyperthyroidism and ophthalmopathy. RNA transcripts yielded amplified TCR beta CDR3 regions. First-round RT-PCR with HTBI primers amplified the TCR CDR3 region. Using its own MiXCR run on the multiplex PCR reads, TCRdb lists one record per CDR3 protein. The profile shows hundreds of thousands of distinct CDR3 sequences, roughly 14% of them singletons. Sequencing was carried out using blood. The receptors stem from a woman between 35 and 50 years old with Graves' ophthalmopathy.

This clonotype was detected only a few times. The chain employs TRBV4-2 and TRBJ1-1; D remains unclear. The CDR3 length is 14 residues. V was clipped by 1 base and J by 4 bases, with 10 bases between them. CDR1 and CDR2 (germline): LGHNA, YNFKEQ. CDR3 region: CASSQVGSSTEAFF. CDR3 sequence (DNA): TGTGCCAGCAGCCAAGTCGGGTCCTCCACTGAAGCTTTCTTT.

In this sample, this clonotype turned up many times. The chain is built from TRBV7-8 and TRBJ2-5; a possible D gene is TRBD2 (7 bases). The CDR3 consists of 14 residues. Trimming pared 5 bases from V and 4 bases from J, leaving 14 bases between. The V gene's germline CDR1 is SGHVS and CDR2 FQNEAQ. Written as DNA, the CDR3 is TGTGCCAGCAGCCCAAACAGGGAGGGAGAGACCCAGTACTTC. This sequence encodes CASSPNREGETQYF.

The V and J genes are TRBV18 and TRBJ1-1; TRBD1 matches at 8 bases. Germline V gene sequence: CDR1 KGHSH, CDR2 LQKENI. V shed 1 base and J 1 base; nucleotides not matched to a gene: 8. This CDR3 is built from 17 residues. The CDR3 loop reads CASSPLLTGVWNTEAFF. The CDR3 region has the DNA TGTGCCAGCTCACCACTCCTGACAGGGGTGTGGAACACTGAAGCTTTCTTT. Full variable domain (remainder filled in from reference TRBV18 and TRBJ1-1): NAGVMQNPRHLVRRRGQEARLRCSPMKGHSHVYWYRQLPEEGLKFMVYLQKENIIDESGMPKERFSAEFPKEGPSILRIQQVVRGDSAAYFCASSPLLTGVWNTEAFFGQGTRLTVV.

This clonotype has at least ten counts. The V and J genes are TRBV12-3 or TRBV12-4 and TRBJ1-2, with D possibly being TRBD1 (6 bases). The CDR3 covers 14 residues. V lost 7 bases and J lost 0, with 12 bases in between. This CDR3 reads CASTADRTNYGYTF. The CDR3 coding sequence is TGTGCCAGCACCGCCGACAGGACTAACTATGGCTACACCTTC.

In this sample, this clonotype turned up many times. V and J are TRBV11-2 and TRBJ2-5, with TRBD1 identical over 8 bases. The V and J ends lost 5 bases and 5 bases, in that order; junction bases with no gene match: 7. The CDR3 length is 14 residues. Germline assignment: CDR1 SGHAT and CDR2 FQNNGV. The CDR3 sequence: CASSVTGVVETQYF. The CDR3 region has the DNA TGTGCCAGCAGCGTGACAGGGGTCGTGGAGACCCAGTACTTC. Drawing the rest from reference TRBV11-2 and TRBJ2-5, the complete variable domain is EAGVAQSPRYKIIEKRQSVAFWCNPISGHATLYWYQQILGQGPKLLIQFQNNGVVDDSQLPKDRFSAERLKGVDSTLKIQPAKLEDSAVYLCASSVTGVVETQYFGPGTRLLVL.

V and J are TRBV4-2 and TRBJ1-1; D is unresolved. The ends were cut back, 1 base at V and 3 bases at J, with 6 bases in the middle. The CDR3 runs 13 residues. Germline V lookup: CDR1 LGHNA, CDR2 YNFKEQ. The CDR3 DNA is TGTGCCAGCAGCCAAGCCACGGACACTGAAGCTTTCTTT. Protein: CASSQATDTEAFF.

This clonotype appeared many times. The chain uses TRBV7-9 and TRBJ2-7; D gene ambiguous. The V end was cut by 1 base, the J end by 4 bases, with 8 bases between. CDR1 is SEHNR, CDR2 FQNEAQ, per germline (reference sequence). The CDR3 loop spans 13 amino acids. In DNA, the CDR3 is TGTGCCAGCAGCTTAGATCTTAGATACGAGCAGTACTTC. It specifies CASSLDLRYEQYF.

This clonotype was seen at least ten times. V and J are TRBV15 and TRBJ2-7; D is unresolved. The CDR3 totals 15 residues. From germline, CDR1 is LNHNV and CDR2 YYDKDF (reference sequence). V lost 0 bases and J lost 3, with 12 bases in between. This CDR3 is CATSRDTDAVYEQYF. For the CDR3, the DNA is TGTGCCACCAGCAGAGATACAGACGCCGTCTACGAGCAGTACTTC.

This clonotype has at least ten counts. The rearrangement uses TRBV4-2 and TRBJ2-7; 12 bases match TRBD2. Germline CDR1 is LGHNA and CDR2 is YNFKEQ. CDR3 length: 17 amino acids. The J segment lost 5 bases and the V segment lost 1 base, leaving 9 bases of the junction unmatched. The CDR3 sequence is CASSQGLAGGGQNEQYF. The CDR3 nucleotides are TGTGCCAGCAGCCAAGGGCTAGCGGGAGGGGGGCAAAACGAGCAGTACTTC.

Of note for this clonotype: This clone may be a read error of a much larger clone one base away. The chain recombines TRBV7-8 with TRBJ2-5, with D uncertain. V was shortened by 8 bases and J by 5 bases, with 21 bases between the two germline ends. There are 15 residues in the CDR3. The germline V gene encodes CDR1 SGHVS and CDR2 FQNEAQ. The CDR3 DNA reads as TGTGCCAGCCTCCATTCGGGCGGAGAATGGGAGACCCAGTACTTC. Amino acids: CASLHSGGEWETQYF.

The count of this clonotype is one. This chain uses TRBV12-3 or TRBV12-4 with TRBJ1-5; the match to TRBD1 covers 8 bases. This CDR3 has 15 residues. V shed 5 bases and J 7 bases; nucleotides not matched to a gene: 10. Here the CDR3 reads CASSTGQGGRQPQHF. Here the CDR3 DNA reads TGTGCCAGCAGTACAGGACAGGGAGGCAGGCAGCCCCAGCATTTT.

The genes are TRBV28 and TRBJ1-5; maybe TRBD1 (5 bases). V was shortened by 2 bases and J by 6 bases, with 14 bases between the two germline ends. The CDR3 consists of 15 residues. Germline V CDR1 and CDR2: MDHEN, SYDVKM. The CDR3 bases are TGTGCCAGCAGTTTAGTGGACCCAGGGCCTCAGCCCCAGCATTTT. Protein: CASSLVDPGPQPQHF.

At least ten counts were recorded for this clonotype. The chain uses TRBV7-8 and TRBJ1-5, with no clear D. The CDR3 sequence is 16 residues long. V dropped 2 bases and J dropped 0 bases, with 11 bases sitting between them. The germline V gene encodes CDR1 SGHVS and CDR2 FQNEAQ. The CDR3 sequence: CASSLSARHSNQPQHF. DNA for the CDR3: TGTGCCAGCAGCTTATCGGCACGCCATAGCAATCAGCCCCAGCATTTT.

This clonotype was found many times. The J gene is TRBJ2-5, the V gene TRBV20-1; 8 nucleotides align to TRBD2. Germline CDR1 is DFQATT and CDR2 is SNEGSKA (reference sequence). CDR3 size: 16 residues. Trimming removed 7 bases from V and 1 base from J; junction bases left unmatched: 14. The DNA of the CDR3 is TGCAGTGAGAGGGGCTCCACAACTAGCGGCCAAGAGACCCAGTACTTC. This gives the protein CSERGSTTSGQETQYF.

Many counts were recorded for this clonotype. This chain joins TRBV12-3 or TRBV12-4 and TRBJ2-7; D tentatively reads TRBD1 or TRBD2 (5 bases each). The ends were cut back, 3 bases at V and 7 bases at J, with 16 bases in the middle. The CDR3 has 14 amino acids. The CDR3 sequence is CASSFPGTGWEQYF. The CDR3 bases are TGTGCCAGCAGTTTTCCCGGGACCGGGTGGGAGCAGTACTTC.

This clonotype was seen repeatedly, ten times or more. The chain joins TRBV6-1 to TRBJ1-5; D perhaps matches TRBD1 (5 bases). Trimming took 1 base from V and 10 from J, leaving 17 bases between them. CDR3 size: 15 residues. Per the germline V gene, CDR1 is MNHNS and CDR2 is SASEGT. The CDR3 here is CASSEGYGGERPQHF. The DNA for the CDR3 is TGTGCCAGCAGTGAAGGTTATGGGGGGGAGAGACCCCAGCATTTT.

This clonotype was seen ten or more times. The chain carries TRBV15 and TRBJ2-5; D assignment may be TRBD1 or TRBD2 (5 bases each). Between the trimmed V and J ends, which lost 0 bases and 4 bases, there was a span of 9 bases. CDR1 and CDR2 from the germline V gene are LNHNV and YYDKDF (reference sequence). The CDR3 has 14 amino acids. CDR3 amino acids: CATSRDPRGETQYF. CDR3 DNA sequence: TGTGCCACCAGCAGAGACCCGAGGGGAGAGACCCAGTACTTC. The variable domain in full, with the rest retrieved from reference TRBV15 and TRBJ2-5, is DAMVIQNPRYQVTQFGKPVTLSCSQTLNHNVMYWYQQKSSQAPKLLFHYYDKDFNNEADTPDNFQSRRPNTSFCFLDIRSPGLGDTAMYLCATSRDPRGETQYFGPGTRLLVL.

At least ten counts were recorded for this clonotype. The rearrangement uses TRBV12-3 or TRBV12-4 and TRBJ1-5; TRBD1 aligns across 7 bases. This CDR3 region has 15 residues. The junction had 5 bases not matched to a gene; V was cut back by 3 bases and J by 3 bases. The CDR3 DNA follows: TGTGCCAGCAGTTTGCCGGGACAGTTCAATCAGCCCCAGCATTTT. Amino acids: CASSLPGQFNQPQHF.

Turning to this clonotype: Germline and junction disagree at one end, which may indicate a read error. The chain employs TRBV30 and TRBJ2-7; 7 bases are a match to TRBD1. Germline loops: CDR1 GTSNPN, CDR2 SVGIG (reference sequence). The CDR3 extends over 11 amino acids. CDR3 residues: CAWARDRVRHF. The CDR3 DNA is TGTGCCTGGGCCCGCGACAGGGTTCGGCACTTC.

This clonotype was counted many times. The chain carries TRBV2 and TRBJ2-7; TRBD2 agrees at 7 bases. The CDR3 spans 13 residues. Trimming cost V 4 bases and J 4 bases; bases outside gene matches: 4. CDR1 SNHLY and CDR2 FYNNEI come from the germline V gene. The DNA of the CDR3 is TGTGCCAGCAGTGGGGGGGGAGAATACGAGCAGTACTTC. This encodes CASSGGGEYEQYF.

In its sample, this clonotype was seen many times. CDR3 residues: CASSYFLTSGQETQYF. In DNA, the CDR3 is TGTGCCAGCAGTTACTTTCTGACTAGCGGGCAAGAGACCCAGTACTTC. The chain joins TRBV6-5 to TRBJ2-5, with 10 positions matching TRBD2. Germline CDR1 MNHEY, CDR2 SVGAGI. The CDR3 sequence is 16 residues long. J gave up 2 bases and V 1 base, and 4 bases lay outside the gene matches.

This clonotype was picked up many times. J is TRBJ1-5 and V is TRBV28; the D is unclear. CDR3 length equals 12 residues. Germline CDR1 is MDHEN and CDR2 is SYDVKM. The germline V and J ends were trimmed by 5 bases and 8 bases, with 10 bases remaining between them. The CDR3 DNA reads TGTGCCAGCAGTCCCCCGATCGAGCCCCAGCATTTT. This translates into CASSPPIEPQHF.

This clonotype was seen repeatedly, ten times or more. This sequence joins TRBV30 and TRBJ1-1; 8 bases match TRBD1. CDR3 length: 13 amino acids. V lost 5 bases and J lost 0; bases outside the gene matches: 2. Looked up from germline, CDR1 is GTSNPN and CDR2 is SVGIG (reference sequence). CDR3 residues: CAWGQGLNTEAFF. CDR3 sequence (DNA): TGTGCCTGGGGACAGGGTCTGAACACTGAAGCTTTCTTT.

The genes are TRBV6-5 and TRBJ1-6, with D tentatively TRBD1 (6 bases). V was pared by 5 bases and J by 0 bases, with 11 bases between. This CDR3 contains 16 residues. The V gene's germline CDR1 is MNHEY and CDR2 SVGAGI. CDR3 residues: CASSNQGSSYNSPLHF. The CDR3 nucleotides read TGTGCCAGCAGTAACCAGGGGAGCTCCTATAATTCACCCCTCCACTTT.

The chain employs TRBV4-2 and TRBJ2-2; TRBD2 aligns across 13 bases. Germline CDR1 reads LGHNA; CDR2 reads YNFKEQ. V shed 4 bases and J 1 base; nucleotides not matched to a gene: 15. CDR3 length: 21 amino acids. The CDR3 here is CASSPYSRGLAGWMNTGELFF. The CDR3 region has the DNA TGTGCCAGCAGCCCTTATTCCCGGGGACTAGCGGGATGGATGAACACCGGGGAGCTGTTTTTT.

This clonotype was seen at least ten times. This sequence joins TRBV11-2 and TRBJ2-7; TRBD2 matches 8 bases. The CDR3 spans 15 residues. Losses at the gene ends were 0 bases for V and 3 bases for J; bases not matched to a gene: 4. Germline V gives CDR1 SGHAT, CDR2 FQNNGV. DNA of the CDR3: TGTGCCAGCAGCTTAGAGCGGGAGGAACACTACGAGCAGTACTTC. As protein: CASSLEREEHYEQYF.

This clonotype appeared many times. This chain uses TRBV4-2 with TRBJ2-5, with TRBD1 as a possible D gene (5 bases). Trimming cost V 1 base and J 0 bases, with 6 bases left between them. Germline V gene sequence: CDR1 LGHNA, CDR2 YNFKEQ. The CDR3 is 14 residues long. CDR3 in amino acids: CASSQVGDQETQYF. As DNA, the CDR3 is TGTGCCAGCAGCCAAGTAGGGGACCAAGAGACCCAGTACTTC.

The chain has TRBV6-2 or TRBV6-3 and TRBJ1-1; D unclear. Germline V gives CDR1 MNHEY, CDR2 SVGEGT. This CDR3 comprises 13 residues. Trimming removed 7 bases from V and 1 base from J, with 10 bases in between. The CDR3 DNA sequence: TGTGCCAGCATTCGCAACCCGAACACTGAAGCTTTCTTT. Translated: CASIRNPNTEAFF.